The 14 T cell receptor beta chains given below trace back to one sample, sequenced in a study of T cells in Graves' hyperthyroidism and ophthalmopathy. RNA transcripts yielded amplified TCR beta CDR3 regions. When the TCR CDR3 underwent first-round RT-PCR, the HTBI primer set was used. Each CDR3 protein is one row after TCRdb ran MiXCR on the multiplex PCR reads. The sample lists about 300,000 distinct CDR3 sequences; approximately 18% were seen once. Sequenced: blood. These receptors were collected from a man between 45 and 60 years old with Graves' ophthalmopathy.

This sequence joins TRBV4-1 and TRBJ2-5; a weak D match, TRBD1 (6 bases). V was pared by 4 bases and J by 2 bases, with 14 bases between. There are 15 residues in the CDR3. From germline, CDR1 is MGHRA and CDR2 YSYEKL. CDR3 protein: CASSRQGLTQETQYF. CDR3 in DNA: TGCGCCAGCAGCCGCCAGGGGTTAACTCAAGAGACCCAGTACTTC.

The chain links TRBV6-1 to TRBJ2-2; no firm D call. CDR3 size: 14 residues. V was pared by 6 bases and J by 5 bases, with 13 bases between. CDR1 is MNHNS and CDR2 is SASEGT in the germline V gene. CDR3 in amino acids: CASRPPMGTGELFF. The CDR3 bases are TGTGCCAGCAGACCCCCCATGGGGACCGGGGAGCTGTTTTTT.

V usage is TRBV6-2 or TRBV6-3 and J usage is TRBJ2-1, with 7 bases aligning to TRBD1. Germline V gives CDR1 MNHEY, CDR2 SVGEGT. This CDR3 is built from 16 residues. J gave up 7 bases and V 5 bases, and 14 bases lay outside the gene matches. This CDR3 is CASSDPRHRGTNEQFF. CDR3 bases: TGTGCCAGCAGTGACCCCAGACACAGGGGAACGAATGAGCAGTTCTTC.

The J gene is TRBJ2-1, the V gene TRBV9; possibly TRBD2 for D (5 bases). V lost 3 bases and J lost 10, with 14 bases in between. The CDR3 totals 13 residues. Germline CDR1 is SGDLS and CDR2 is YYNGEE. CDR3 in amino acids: CASSAPGTKEQFF. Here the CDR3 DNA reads TGTGCCAGCAGCGCCCCGGGAACGAAGGAGCAGTTCTTC.

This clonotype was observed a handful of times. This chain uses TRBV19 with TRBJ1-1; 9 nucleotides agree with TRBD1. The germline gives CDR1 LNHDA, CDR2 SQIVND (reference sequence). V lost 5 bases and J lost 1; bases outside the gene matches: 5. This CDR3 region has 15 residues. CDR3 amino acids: CASSPETGGNTEAFF. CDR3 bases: TGTGCCAGTAGTCCGGAGACAGGGGGGAACACTGAAGCTTTCTTT.

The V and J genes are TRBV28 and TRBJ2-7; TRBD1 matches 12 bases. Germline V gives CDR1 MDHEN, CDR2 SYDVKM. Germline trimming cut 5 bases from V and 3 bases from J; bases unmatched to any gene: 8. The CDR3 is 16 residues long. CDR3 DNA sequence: TGTGCCAGCAGTCCCGACCGGGACAGGGGGCTCTACGAGCAGTACTTC. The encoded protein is CASSPDRDRGLYEQYF. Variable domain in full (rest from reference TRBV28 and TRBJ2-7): DVKVTQSSRYLVKRTGEKVFLECVQDMDHENMFWYRQDPGLGLRLIYFSYDVKMKEKGDIPEGYSVSREKKERFSLILESASTNQTSMYLCASSPDRDRGLYEQYFGPGTRLTVT.

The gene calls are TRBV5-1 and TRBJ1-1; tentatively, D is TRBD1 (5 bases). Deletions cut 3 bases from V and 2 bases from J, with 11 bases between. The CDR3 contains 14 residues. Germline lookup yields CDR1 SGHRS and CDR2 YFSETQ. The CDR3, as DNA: TGCGCCAGCAGCTGGCAGGGAGTTAACACTGAAGCTTTCTTT. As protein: CASSWQGVNTEAFF.

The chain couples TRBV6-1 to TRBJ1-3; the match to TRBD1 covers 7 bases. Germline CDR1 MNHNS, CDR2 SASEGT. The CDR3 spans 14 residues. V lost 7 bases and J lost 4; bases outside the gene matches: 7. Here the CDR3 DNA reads TGTGCCAGCACCATAGGGGGCTCGGGAAACACCATATATTTT. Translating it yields CASTIGGSGNTIYF.

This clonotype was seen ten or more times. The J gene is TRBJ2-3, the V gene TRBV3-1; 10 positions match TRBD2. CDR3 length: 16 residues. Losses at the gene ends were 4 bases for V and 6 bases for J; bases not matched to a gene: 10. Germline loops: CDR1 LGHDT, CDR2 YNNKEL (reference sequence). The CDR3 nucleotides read TGTGCCAGCAGCCGATTGACTAGCGGGCGGAGGGATACGCAGTATTTT. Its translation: CASSRLTSGRRDTQYF.

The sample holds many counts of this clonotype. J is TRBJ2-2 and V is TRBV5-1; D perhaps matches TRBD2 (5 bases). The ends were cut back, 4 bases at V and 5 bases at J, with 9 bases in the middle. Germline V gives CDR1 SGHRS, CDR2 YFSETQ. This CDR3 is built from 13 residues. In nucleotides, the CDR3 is TGCGCCAGCAGCCTACTAGGTACCGGGGAGCTGTTTTTT. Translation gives CASSLLGTGELFF.

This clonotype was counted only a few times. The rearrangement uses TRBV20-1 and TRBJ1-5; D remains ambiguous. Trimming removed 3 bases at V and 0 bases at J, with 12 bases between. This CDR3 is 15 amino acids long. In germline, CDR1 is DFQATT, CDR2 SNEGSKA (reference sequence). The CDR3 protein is CSASWNEYSNQPQHF. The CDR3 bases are TGCAGTGCTAGTTGGAACGAATATAGCAATCAGCCCCAGCATTTT.

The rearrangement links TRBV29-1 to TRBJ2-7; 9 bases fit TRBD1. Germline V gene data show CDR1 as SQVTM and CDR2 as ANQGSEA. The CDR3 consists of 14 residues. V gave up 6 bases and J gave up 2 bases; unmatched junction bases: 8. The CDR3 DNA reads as TGCAGCGTGTTACCGGACAGGGGAGCCTACGAGCAGTACTTC. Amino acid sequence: CSVLPDRGAYEQYF.

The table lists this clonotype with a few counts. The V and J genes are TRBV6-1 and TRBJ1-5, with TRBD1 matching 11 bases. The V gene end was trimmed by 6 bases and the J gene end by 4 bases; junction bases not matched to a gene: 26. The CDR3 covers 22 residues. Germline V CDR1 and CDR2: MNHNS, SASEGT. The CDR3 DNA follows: TGTGCCAGCAGCCAACGCGCACTCACCCCTGGACAGGGGGCGGTTCATAATCAGCCCCAGCATTTT. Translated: CASSQRALTPGQGAVHNQPQHF.

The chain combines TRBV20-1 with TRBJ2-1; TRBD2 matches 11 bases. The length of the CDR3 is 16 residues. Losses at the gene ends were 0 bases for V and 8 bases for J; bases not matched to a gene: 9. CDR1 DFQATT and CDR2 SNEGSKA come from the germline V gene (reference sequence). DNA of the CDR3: TGCAGTGCTAGAGACCCCACTAGCGGGAGACTCTATGAGCAGTTCTTC. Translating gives CSARDPTSGRLYEQFF.